This TCR beta chain was recovered during a study of patients and donors after allogeneic stem cell transplantation. This clonotype was detected ten times or more. One entry per CDR3 protein results from TCRdb running MiXCR on the RT-PCR reads. The data hold 200,000 to 250,000 distinct CDR3 sequences, with approximately 14% observed a single time. The V gene's germline CDR1 is MRHNA and CDR2 SNTAGT. This CDR3 is 15 amino acids long. Trimming took off 0 bases at V and 6 bases at J, with 11 bases between the two ends. The sequenced sample was blood, either unsorted or a sorted T cell fraction (not recorded which). This sequence originates from a human donor who was either an allogeneic HSCT recipient or a stem cell or donor lymphocyte infusion donor (not recorded which). It is not recorded whose cells these are; they may come from a transplant donor. The V gene is TRBV6-4, the J gene TRBJ2-2, with D maybe TRBD2 (6 bases). The CDR3 protein is CASSDSKEGSGELFF. For the CDR3, the DNA is TGTGCCAGCAGTGACTCAAAGGAGGGATCCGGGGAGCTGTTTTTT.